This TCR beta chain was sequenced for a study of T-cell reconstitution after alpha-beta-depleted transplantation in children (TCRdb year 2016). In the study overall: Using TCR repertoire profiling, the study followed T-cell immune reconstitution in a quantitative way in children after TCRalphabeta/CD19-depleted allogeneic hematopoietic cell transplantation.

This clonotype showed up many times. The antigen this receptor binds is unknown. There are no base qualities to consult, and no much larger clone falls within one base. V loses 0 bases, J loses 5 bases, and the germline ends lie 7 bases apart. Inclusive of the bounding cysteine and phenylalanine, the CDR3 is 13 residues long. This entry keeps only the CDR3 DNA: 39 bases, framed from base 1. The method was PCR. Reads for this sample came from an Illumina HiSeq 2500. TCR library preparation used molecular barcoding, with unique molecular identifiers applied to normalize quantification of the TCRbeta repertoire. TCRdb reanalyzed the raw reads on its own, using fastp at Q25 for trimming and MiXCR for clone calling, and kept in-frame beta chains. Every CDR3 protein is listed once, alongside the most common genes and DNA of its rows. Present in this sample are around 500,000 distinct CDR3 sequences, around 12% of which were seen just once. 5% to 6% of the sample is taken by the ten largest.

The origin of this receptor is a human donor who donated a stem cell graft to a child with combined immunodeficiency. The V and J segments used are TRBV12-3 or TRBV12-4 and TRBJ2-5; the D gene identity is not certain. The source material was PBMCs from the stem cell graft donor, sampled from the stem cell graft. Here is the DNA: TGTGCCAGCAGTTTAGCGGGGATGGAGACCCAGTACTTC. Translation gives CASSLAGMETQYF.